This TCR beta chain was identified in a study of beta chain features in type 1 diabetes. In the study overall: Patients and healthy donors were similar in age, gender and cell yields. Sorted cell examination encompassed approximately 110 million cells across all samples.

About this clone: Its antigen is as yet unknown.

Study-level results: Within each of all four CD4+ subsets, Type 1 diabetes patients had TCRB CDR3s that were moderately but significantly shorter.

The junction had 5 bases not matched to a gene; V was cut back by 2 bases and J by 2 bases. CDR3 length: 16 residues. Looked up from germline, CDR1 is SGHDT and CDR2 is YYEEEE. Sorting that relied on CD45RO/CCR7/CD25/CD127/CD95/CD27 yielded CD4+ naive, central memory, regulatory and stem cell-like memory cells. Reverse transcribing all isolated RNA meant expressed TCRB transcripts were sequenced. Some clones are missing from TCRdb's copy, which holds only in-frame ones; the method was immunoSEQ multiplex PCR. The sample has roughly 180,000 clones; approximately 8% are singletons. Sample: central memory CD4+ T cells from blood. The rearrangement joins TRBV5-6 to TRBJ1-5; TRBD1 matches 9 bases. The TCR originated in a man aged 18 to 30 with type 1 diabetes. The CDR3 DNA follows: TGTGCCAGCAGCTTCTGGGACAGGGCCGGCAATCAGCCCCAGCATTTT. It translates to CASSFWDRAGNQPQHF.